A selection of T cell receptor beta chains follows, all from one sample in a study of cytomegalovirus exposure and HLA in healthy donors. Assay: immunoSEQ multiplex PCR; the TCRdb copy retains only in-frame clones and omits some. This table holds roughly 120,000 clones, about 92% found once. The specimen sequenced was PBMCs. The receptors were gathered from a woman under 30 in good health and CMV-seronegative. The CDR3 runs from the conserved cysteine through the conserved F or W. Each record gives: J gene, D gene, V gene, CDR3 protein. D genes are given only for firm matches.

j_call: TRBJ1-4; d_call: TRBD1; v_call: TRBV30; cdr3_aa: CAWGRDRVSEKLFF
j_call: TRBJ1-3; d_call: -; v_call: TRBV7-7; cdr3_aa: CASSPEGGNTIYF
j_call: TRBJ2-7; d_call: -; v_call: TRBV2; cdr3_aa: CASTQGMGRSYEQYF
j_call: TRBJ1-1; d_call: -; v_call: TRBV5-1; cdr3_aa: CASSLRGGPANTEAFF
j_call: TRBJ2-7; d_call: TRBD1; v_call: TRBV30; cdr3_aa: CAWSALGQGGDEQYF
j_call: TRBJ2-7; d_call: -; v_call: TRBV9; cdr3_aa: CASSVGVMDFSYEQYF
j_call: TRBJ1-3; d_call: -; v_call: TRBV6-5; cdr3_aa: CASSYSLIYSGNTIYF
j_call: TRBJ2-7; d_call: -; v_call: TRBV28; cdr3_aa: CASRLLPGAQYF
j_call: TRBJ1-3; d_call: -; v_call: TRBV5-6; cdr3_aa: CASSLIDSPSGNTIYF
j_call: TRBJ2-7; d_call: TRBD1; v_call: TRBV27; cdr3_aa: CASSGTEDPHEQYF
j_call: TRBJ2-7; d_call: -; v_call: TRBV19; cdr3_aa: CASSIVEEPYEQYF
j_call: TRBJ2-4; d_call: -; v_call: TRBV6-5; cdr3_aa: CASSPDSAVKNIQYF
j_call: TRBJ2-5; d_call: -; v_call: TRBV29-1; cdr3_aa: CSVKPQYQETQYF
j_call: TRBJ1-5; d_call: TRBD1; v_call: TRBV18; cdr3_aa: CASSPLGQEYQPQHF
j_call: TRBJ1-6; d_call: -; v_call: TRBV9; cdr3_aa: CASSVGQNYNSPLHF
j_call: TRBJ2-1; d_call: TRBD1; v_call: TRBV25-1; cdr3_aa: CASNGAGGYNEQFF
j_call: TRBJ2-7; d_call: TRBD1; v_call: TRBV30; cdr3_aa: CAWGTGVSPSYEQYF